The 24 T cell receptor beta chains given below trace back to one sample, sequenced in a study of blood T cells in healthy people across ages. Then a second PCR, running about 6 to 11 cycles, was carried out with a sample-barcoded 5' primer and a J-beta primer mix. TCRdb recomputed calls from the 5' RACE reads with MiXCR, one row per CDR3 protein. The table records 1.8 million or so distinct CDR3 sequences, about 39% of them present only once. The source material was blood. The receptor source for this set is a human donor in good health.

The J gene is TRBJ2-4, the V gene TRBV29-1; no clear D gene. The CDR3 has 12 amino acids. Germline V gene lookup returns CDR1 SQVTM and CDR2 ANQGSEA. Trimming shortened V by 4 bases and J by 13 bases, and 17 bases separated the two germline ends. As DNA, the CDR3 is TGCAGCGTTGGAACGGGCGACCATGAGCAGTACTTC. This translates into CSVGTGDHEQYF.

The chain joins TRBV7-2 to TRBJ2-7; 8 positions match TRBD2. This CDR3 region has 15 residues. J gave up 6 bases and V 1 base, and 8 bases lay outside the gene matches. Germline V gene sequence: CDR1 SGHTA, CDR2 FQGNSA. As DNA, the CDR3 is TGTGCCAGCAGCTTAGTGGGTAGCGGGGATGCCGAGCAGTACTTC. It is translated as CASSLVGSGDAEQYF.

J is TRBJ2-1 and V is TRBV15; TRBD1 is a possible D gene (6 bases). V lost 1 base to trimming and J lost 10 bases, with 14 bases between them. The CDR3 is made up of 14 amino acids. Germline loops: CDR1 LNHNV, CDR2 YYDKDF (reference sequence). As DNA, the CDR3 is TGTGCCACCAGCAGAGGAGGGACAAGTGTGGAGCAGTTCTTC. This encodes CATSRGGTSVEQFF.

This clonotype has only a few counts. The J gene is TRBJ2-5, the V gene TRBV10-2; 9 bases map to TRBD2. Unmatched junction bases numbered 10, after V lost 6 bases and J lost 5 bases. Germline lookup yields CDR1 WSHSY and CDR2 SAAADI. There are 15 residues in the CDR3. In DNA, the CDR3 is TGCGCCAGCAGCCACGGCGGGGGGGCTCGGGAGACCCAGTACTTC. Translation gives CASSHGGGARETQYF.

About this clonotype itself: At one end the junction does not follow the germline gene, possibly because of a read error. The gene calls are TRBV7-9 and TRBJ1-2; tentatively, D is TRBD1 (5 bases). Germline assignment: CDR1 SEHNR and CDR2 FQNEAQ (reference sequence). The CDR3 length is 16 residues. This CDR3 is CASNLVEQGLGYGYTF. CDR3 nucleotides: TGTGCCAGCAACTTAGTGGAGCAGGGATTAGGGTATGGCTACACCTTC.

CDR3 region: CASSQAPPGAGTEQYF. In DNA form, the CDR3 reads TGCGCCAGCAGCCAAGCCCCACCGGGAGCGGGAACCGAGCAGTACTTC. The V call is TRBV4-3, the J call TRBJ2-7, with TRBD2 identical over 7 bases. Germline trimming cut 1 base from V and 6 bases from J; bases unmatched to any gene: 12. Germline V gene sequence: CDR1 LGHNA, CDR2 YSLEER. The CDR3 loop spans 16 amino acids.

This clonotype was picked up a small number of times. The V and J genes are TRBV13 and TRBJ2-1; 7 bases line up with TRBD1. The junction had 4 bases not matched to a gene; V was cut back by 0 bases and J by 2 bases. The CDR3 is 16 residues long. Germline CDR1 is PRHDT and CDR2 is FYEKMQ (reference sequence). CDR3: CASSLGAGTAYNEQFF. Written as DNA, the CDR3 is TGTGCCAGCAGCTTAGGGGCCGGGACAGCCTACAATGAGCAGTTCTTC.

Of note for this clonotype: This may come from a read error, since a much larger clone is one base off. This sequence joins TRBV29-1 and TRBJ2-1, with D possibly being TRBD1 (6 bases). CDR3 length: 15 residues. CDR1 and CDR2 (germline): SQVTM, ANQGSEA. The CDR3 reads CGVQGQGDFTNEQFF. The CDR3, as DNA: TGCGGCGTCCAGGGGCAGGGAGATTTTACTAATGAGCAGTTCTTC.

The table lists this clonotype with a count of one. V gene TRBV5-1 combines with J gene TRBJ1-2, with D possibly being TRBD1 (6 bases). V was shortened by 1 base and J by 4 bases, with 11 bases between the two germline ends. Per the germline V gene, CDR1 is SGHRS and CDR2 is YFSETQ. The CDR3 has 14 amino acids. The CDR3 nucleotides are TGCGCCAGCAGCTTGTCGGGGGGCTTCTATGGCTACACCTTC. It is translated as CASSLSGGFYGYTF.

The chain has TRBV4-1 and TRBJ1-1; 7 bases align to TRBD1. Germline V gene sequence: CDR1 MGHRA, CDR2 YSYEKL. V shed 0 bases, J shed 10 bases, and the junction held 5 bases outside the gene matches. CDR3 length: 13 residues. For the CDR3, the DNA is TGCGCCAGCAGCCAAGATCCAAAGGGGGCAGCTTTCTTT. Translated: CASSQDPKGAAFF.

Note on this clonotype: It may be a read error: a sequence one base away is much more abundant. The chain employs TRBV20-1 and TRBJ2-1; D perhaps matches TRBD2 (5 bases). The CDR3 is made up of 15 amino acids. Germline values: CDR1 DFQATT, CDR2 SNEGSKA (reference sequence). The CDR3 nucleotides are TGCAGTGCTAGTAATCGGGAAAGAGACTACAATGGGCAGTTCTTC. Protein sequence: CSASNRERDYNGQFF.

The V gene is TRBV12-3 or TRBV12-4, the J gene TRBJ1-2; TRBD1 matches at 9 bases. The length of the CDR3 is 17 residues. J was trimmed by 2 bases and V by 6 bases; bases with no gene match: 13. The CDR3 is CASRGRDRGSGNYGYTF. The CDR3 DNA reads TGTGCCAGCAGGGGCCGAGACAGGGGGTCTGGAAACTATGGCTACACCTTC.

This clonotype occurred a few times. V usage is TRBV7-3 and J usage is TRBJ1-2; TRBD1 matches at 7 bases. Germline-derived CDR1 and CDR2 are SGHTA and FQGTGA. This CDR3 is built from 14 residues. V lost 9 bases, J lost 1 base, and 8 bases stayed unmatched. The CDR3 is CASAEGAVNYGYTF. Written as DNA, the CDR3 is TGTGCCAGTGCGGAGGGGGCCGTTAACTATGGCTACACCTTC. Together with reference TRBV7-3 and TRBJ1-2, the CDR3 gives the full variable domain: GAGVSQTPSNKVTEKGKYVELRCDPISGHTALYWYRQSLGQGPEFLIYFQGTGAADDSGLPNDRFFAVRPEGSVSTLKIQRTERGDSAVYLCASAEGAVNYGYTFGSGTRLTVV.

Regarding this clonotype: Sequence at one end of the junction differs from germline and may be a read error. V usage is TRBV7-9 and J usage is TRBJ2-3, with D maybe TRBD2 (6 bases). Germline lookup yields CDR1 SEHNR and CDR2 FQNEAQ (reference sequence). The CDR3 extends over 17 amino acids. CDR3 region: CASSPISLATSTDTQYF. In DNA, the CDR3 is TGCGCCAGCAGCCCCATAAGCCTAGCGACTAGCACAGATACGCAGTATTTT.

To note about this clonotype: The junction differs from germline at one of its ends, possibly a read error. This sequence joins TRBV4-1 and TRBJ2-1; a weak D match, TRBD2 (6 bases). The germline gives CDR1 MGHRA, CDR2 YSYEKL. This CDR3 has 15 residues. The CDR3 sequence: CASSPGGSSYDEQFF. CDR3 DNA sequence: TGCGCCAGCAGCCCCGGGGGAAGCTCCTACGATGAGCAGTTCTTC.

This clonotype was seen once. The chain employs TRBV20-1 and TRBJ1-1, with D unclear. Germline V gene lookup returns CDR1 DFQATT and CDR2 SNEGSKA (reference sequence). The V and J ends lost 2 bases and 10 bases respectively, with 2 bases between them. The CDR3 has 8 residues. The CDR3 DNA reads as TGCAGTGCTAGACGAGCTTTCTTT. It encodes CSARRAFF.

Of note for this clonotype: The junction departs from the called germline gene at one end, perhaps through a read error. The genes are TRBV7-9 and TRBJ1-1; tentatively, D is TRBD1 (6 bases). The CDR3 length is 18 residues. Germline CDR1 reads SEHNR; CDR2 reads FQNEAQ (reference sequence). CDR3 amino acids: CASTGDEPGPGMNTKAFF. The CDR3 DNA is TGTGCCAGCACAGGGGACGAGCCAGGGCCTGGAATGAACACTAAAGCTTTCTTT. Full variable domain (rest looked up from reference TRBV7-9 and TRBJ1-1): DTGVSQNPRHKITKRGQNVTFRCDPISEHNRLYWYRQTLGQGPEFLTYFQNEAQLEKSRLLSDRFSAERPKGSFSTLEIQRTEQGDSAMYLCASTGDEPGPGMNTKAFFGQGTRLTVV.

CDR3 in DNA: TGTGCCAGCAGCTACACGGGGGGGCAGGGGTACGAGCAGTACTTC. Its translation is CASSYTGGQGYEQYF. The chain has TRBV7-9 and TRBJ2-7, with 8 bases that match TRBD2. Germline trimming cut 4 bases from V and 4 bases from J; bases unmatched to any gene: 9. The CDR3 is 15 amino acids. Germline CDR1 and CDR2: SEHNR and FQNEAQ (reference sequence).

J is TRBJ1-1 and V is TRBV5-5; no firm D call. Looked up from germline, CDR1 is SGHKS and CDR2 is YYEKEE (reference sequence). The CDR3 is 15 amino acids. V was clipped by 4 bases and J by 3 bases, with 16 bases between them. CDR3 region: CASSGSVEQYTEAFF. CDR3 nucleotide sequence: TGTGCCAGCAGCGGGTCGGTTGAGCAGTACACTGAAGCTTTCTTT.

The chain links TRBV7-2 to TRBJ1-2; no reliable D call. The CDR3 length is 15 residues. The V end lost 5 bases, the J end lost 4 bases, and 17 bases lay between the germline ends. Germline assignment: CDR1 SGHTA and CDR2 FQGNSA. DNA for the CDR3: TGTGCCAGCAGCAGGAAATTCGGGGTTATCTATGGCTACACCTTC. This sequence encodes CASSRKFGVIYGYTF. The full variable domain, rest sourced from reference TRBV7-2 and TRBJ1-2, is GAGVSQSPSNKVTEKGKDVELRCDPISGHTALYWYRQSLGQGLEFLIYFQGNSAPDKSGLPSDRFSAERTGGSVSTLTIQRTQQEDSAVYLCASSRKFGVIYGYTFGSGTRLTVV.

The V and J genes are TRBV29-1 and TRBJ2-5; 8 bases fit TRBD2. V lost 4 bases and J lost 11; bases outside the gene matches: 15. CDR3 length: 14 residues. Germline loops: CDR1 SQVTM, CDR2 ANQGSEA. The DNA for the CDR3 is TGCAGCGTTGTTCAGCGGGGGAAATACAATGAGCAGTACTTC. This codes for CSVVQRGKYNEQYF.

About this clonotype: One junction end does not reproduce the germline sequence, and a read error may be involved. The V and J genes are TRBV30 and TRBJ2-1; TRBD2 might be the D (6 bases). Germline CDR1 GTSNPN, CDR2 SVGIG (reference sequence). The CDR3 loop spans 14 amino acids. The CDR3 here is CAWSVTGVYNKQFF. CDR3 in DNA: TGTGCCTGGAGTGTCACGGGGGTCTACAATAAGCAGTTCTTC.

V and J are TRBV9 and TRBJ2-3, with a possible D match to TRBD2 (7 bases). The V end lost 3 bases, the J end lost 2 bases, and 10 bases lay between the germline ends. Germline V gives CDR1 SGDLS, CDR2 YYNGEE. The CDR3 is made up of 14 amino acids. The CDR3 loop reads CASSARGATDTQYF. The DNA for the CDR3 is TGTGCCAGCAGCGCCCGGGGGGCCACAGATACGCAGTATTTT.

This clonotype showed up just a few times. The chain links TRBV15 to TRBJ2-1; 8 positions agree with TRBD1. The trim removed 9 bases at V and 6 bases at J, leaving 13 bases unmatched. This CDR3 contains 15 residues. Per germline, CDR1 LNHNV and CDR2 YYDKDF (reference sequence). The CDR3 coding sequence is TGTGCCACATTACTTGGACAGGGATTTGGCAATGAGCAGTTCTTC. Protein product: CATLLGQGFGNEQFF.